This TCR beta chain derives from a study of low-dose radiotherapy and immunotherapy resistance in tumors. Germline V CDR1 and CDR2: MNHEY, SVGEGT. CDR3 length: 9 amino acids. First-strand cDNA relied on TRAV- and TRBV-specific primers spanning alpha and beta chains. TCR amplification ran roughly 21 PCR cycles using constant-region and V-primer adapter primers. mRNA, after isolation, was amplified by in vitro transcription. TCRdb analysed the reads with MiXCR anew, one entry per CDR3 protein. The table includes 70,000 to 90,000 distinct CDR3 sequences, 15% to 20% detected once. This clonotype was seen many times. The germline gene is not matched at one end of the junction; a read error may be the cause. Noted time point: before trial treatment.

The genes are TRBV6-2 or TRBV6-3 and TRBJ1-1; D remains ambiguous. The clonotype was recovered from a male donor with prostate cancer. Sequences were derived from PBMCs, sampled before treatment. CDR3 protein: CASSHPPHF. CDR3 nucleotides: TGTGCCAGCAGTCACCCCCCCCATTTT.